These 28 T cell receptor beta chains were all obtained from the same sample, sequenced in a study of cytomegalovirus exposure and HLA in healthy donors. Libraries were prepared by immunoSEQ multiplex PCR; TCRdb keeps only in-frame clonotypes and omits some of them. The sample holds 250,000 to 400,000 clones, 75% to 90% seen once. Sequenced input: PBMCs. The receptor source for this set is a woman in her twenties or thirties in good health and CMV-seropositive.

This chain connects TRBV7-8 to TRBJ1-2; possible D gene TRBD1, 6 bases. This CDR3 has 17 residues. The V and J ends lost 5 bases and 2 bases respectively, with 21 bases between them. Germline CDR1 reads SGHVS; CDR2 reads FQNEAQ. Written as DNA, the CDR3 is TGTGCCAGCAGCCCTAGGATAGGGACAAAAGAAAACTATGGCTACACCTTC. Its translation is CASSPRIGTKENYGYTF.

The chain couples TRBV13 to TRBJ2-1, with TRBD2 identical over 9 bases. The CDR3 is 17 residues long. Germline trimming cut 1 base from V and 2 bases from J; bases unmatched to any gene: 6. Per the germline V gene, CDR1 is PRHDT and CDR2 is FYEKMQ (reference sequence). Here the CDR3 DNA reads TGTGCCAGCAGCTTAGCGTTAGCGGGAGCCCCCTACAATGAGCAGTTCTTC. Translating gives CASSLALAGAPYNEQFF. The whole variable domain, filled in from reference TRBV13 and TRBJ2-1, reads AAGVIQSPRHLIKEKRETATLKCYPIPRHDTVYWYQQGPGQDPQFLISFYEKMQSDKGSIPDRFSAQQFSDYHSELNMSSLELGDSALYFCASSLALAGAPYNEQFFGPGTRLTVL.

The V and J genes are TRBV7-6 and TRBJ2-3; TRBD2 matches at 11 bases. The CDR3 length is 17 residues. J gave up 3 bases and V 1 base, and 6 bases lay outside the gene matches. Germline V CDR1 and CDR2: SGHVS, FNYEAQ. This CDR3 reads CASSLVLAGGGTDTQYF. The CDR3 region has the DNA TGTGCCAGCAGCTTAGTCCTAGCGGGGGGTGGAACAGATACGCAGTATTTT.

This chain connects TRBV5-4 to TRBJ2-7; TRBD2 is a possible D gene (6 bases). Trimming cost V 6 bases and J 0 bases, with 13 bases left between them. The CDR3 extends over 14 amino acids. Germline V gene lookup returns CDR1 SGHNT and CDR2 YYREEE (reference sequence). CDR3 sequence: CASKEDYSSYEQYF. The CDR3 nucleotides read TGTGCCAGCAAGGAGGACTATAGCTCCTACGAGCAGTACTTC.

The genes are TRBV4-3 and TRBJ1-5, with D possibly being TRBD1 (5 bases). Per germline, CDR1 LGHNA and CDR2 YSLEER. The CDR3 consists of 17 residues. Trimming pared 0 bases from V and 4 bases from J, leaving 16 bases between. The CDR3 reads CASSQDPPPGGNQPQHF. CDR3 DNA: TGCGCCAGCAGCCAAGATCCGCCCCCTGGGGGGAATCAGCCCCAGCATTTT.

This chain joins TRBV30 and TRBJ2-1; TRBD2 matches at 8 bases. The junction had 3 bases not matched to a gene; V was cut back by 2 bases and J by 0 bases. The germline V gene has CDR1 GTSNPN and CDR2 SVGIG (reference sequence). The CDR3 runs 15 residues. CDR3 region: CAWSPGTSSYNEQFF. DNA for the CDR3: TGTGCCTGGAGTCCCGGGACTAGCTCCTACAATGAGCAGTTCTTC.

The CDR3, as DNA: TGCGCCAGCAGCCCTACTAGCGGGAGGGCCCAGGAGCAGTTCTTC. This sequence encodes CASSPTSGRAQEQFF. V and J are TRBV4-3 and TRBJ2-1; 13 bases are a match to TRBD2. Per the germline V gene, CDR1 is LGHNA and CDR2 is YSLEER. CDR3 length equals 15 residues. V gave up 4 bases and J gave up 10 bases; unmatched junction bases: 7.

The chain has TRBV9 and TRBJ2-1; D is undetermined. V shed 0 bases and J shed 5 bases, with 15 bases lying between them. The germline V gene has CDR1 SGDLS and CDR2 YYNGEE. There are 16 residues in the CDR3. The CDR3 is CASSVALGAGDNEQFF. The CDR3 bases are TGTGCCAGCAGCGTAGCTTTAGGAGCAGGAGACAATGAGCAGTTCTTC.

This chain links TRBV7-9 with TRBJ1-6, with unresolved D. The V and J ends lost 3 bases and 7 bases respectively, with 10 bases between them. CDR3 size: 14 residues. Germline CDR1 is SEHNR and CDR2 is FQNEAQ (reference sequence). CDR3 amino acids: CASSFEFGNSPLHF. The CDR3 DNA sequence: TGTGCCAGCAGCTTTGAATTTGGGAATTCACCCCTCCACTTT.

As for this clone: The sample carries other DNA sequences with the same CDR3. The rearrangement joins TRBV5-1 to TRBJ2-1; 13 bases are shared with TRBD2. The CDR3 has 15 amino acids. J lost 7 bases, V lost 2 bases, and 3 bases had no gene match. CDR1 SGHRS and CDR2 YFSETQ come from the germline V gene. The DNA of the CDR3 is TGCGCCAGCAGCTTACTAGCGGGAGGGGGGAATGAGCAGTTCTTC. Its translation is CASSLLAGGGNEQFF. The full variable domain, in which reference TRBV5-1 and TRBJ2-1 provide the parts outside the CDR3, is KAGVTQTPRYLIKTRGQQVTLSCSPISGHRSVSWYQQTPGQGLQFLFEYFSETQRNKGNFPGRFSGRQFSNSRSEMNVSTLELGDSALYLCASSLLAGGGNEQFFGPGTRLTVL.

The CDR3 here is CAWRSGVNQPQHF. For the CDR3, the DNA is TGTGCCTGGAGGTCAGGGGTTAATCAGCCCCAGCATTTT. The V gene is TRBV30, the J gene TRBJ1-5; a weak D match, TRBD1 (6 bases). CDR1 and CDR2 (germline): GTSNPN, SVGIG (reference sequence). V was shortened by 3 bases and J by 4 bases, with 10 bases between the two germline ends. This CDR3 is built from 13 residues.

This clone was seen a single time. This sequence joins TRBV29-1 and TRBJ1-5; perhaps TRBD1 as D (5 bases). The ends were cut back, 4 bases at V and 4 bases at J, with 11 bases in the middle. CDR3 length equals 13 residues. Looked up from germline, CDR1 is SQVTM and CDR2 is ANQGSEA. The CDR3 spells CSVAQGKNQPQHF. The CDR3, as DNA: TGCAGCGTTGCTCAGGGAAAGAATCAGCCCCAGCATTTT.

The chain uses TRBV2 and TRBJ2-2; D is unresolved. Germline assignment: CDR1 SNHLY and CDR2 FYNNEI. The CDR3 has 14 amino acids. The ends were cut back, 7 bases at V and 1 base at J, with 10 bases in the middle. CDR3 protein: CASTRLGNTGELFF. As DNA, the CDR3 is TGTGCCAGCACCAGATTGGGGAACACCGGGGAGCTGTTTTTT.

This chain uses TRBV11-1 with TRBJ1-6; no firm D call. CDR1 and CDR2 (germline): SGHAT, FQDESV (reference sequence). The length of the CDR3 is 15 residues. Trimming took 0 bases from V and 5 from J, leaving 8 bases between them. The CDR3 loop is CASSLAIADNSPLHF. The DNA of the CDR3 is TGTGCCAGCAGCTTAGCCATTGCGGATAATTCACCCCTCCACTTT. The full variable domain, with the rest looked up from reference TRBV11-1 and TRBJ1-6, is EAEVAQSPRYKITEKSQAVAFWCDPISGHATLYWYRQILGQGPELLVQFQDESVVDDSQLPKDRFSAERLKGVDSTLKIQPAELGDSAMYLCASSLAIADNSPLHFGNGTRLTVT.

This chain joins TRBV27 and TRBJ2-3; possibly TRBD1 or TRBD2 for D (5 bases each). V lost 1 base and J lost 2, with 10 bases in between. The CDR3 covers 15 residues. Germline-derived CDR1 and CDR2 are MNHEY and SMNVEV (reference sequence). CDR3 residues: CASSLWGSPTDTQYF. CDR3 nucleotides: TGTGCCAGCAGTTTATGGGGGTCCCCCACAGATACGCAGTATTTT.

This sequence joins TRBV5-1 and TRBJ2-2; TRBD2 is a possible D gene (5 bases). The CDR3 is made up of 14 amino acids. V lost 0 bases and J lost 5, with 8 bases in between. From germline, CDR1 is SGHRS and CDR2 YFSETQ. CDR3 DNA sequence: TGCGCCAGCAGCTTGGTGTCGGGGACCGGGGAGCTGTTTTTT. It specifies CASSLVSGTGELFF.

The chain employs TRBV5-6 and TRBJ2-3, with TRBD1 matching 9 bases. V shed 5 bases and J 7 bases; nucleotides not matched to a gene: 14. Germline V lookup: CDR1 SGHDT, CDR2 YYEEEE. The length of the CDR3 is 16 residues. The CDR3 coding sequence is TGTGCCAGCAGTATAGCGGCGACAGGGGGTATGAATACGCAGTATTTT. Its translation: CASSIAATGGMNTQYF.

This chain's CDR3 is CASSQVSALSGLAKNIQYF. The CDR3 DNA reads as TGCGCCAGCAGCCAAGTTTCGGCCCTTAGCGGTCTAGCCAAAAACATTCAGTACTTC. V gene TRBV4-1 combines with J gene TRBJ2-4; possible D gene TRBD2, 6 bases. V was clipped by 1 base and J by 0 bases, with 19 bases between them. The CDR3 extends over 19 amino acids. Germline V lookup: CDR1 MGHRA, CDR2 YSYEKL.

This clone was found once. The chain couples TRBV6-6 to TRBJ2-1; 8 bases align to TRBD1. Losses at the gene ends were 4 bases for V and 5 bases for J; bases not matched to a gene: 7. The CDR3 spans 15 residues. The germline V gene encodes CDR1 MNHNY and CDR2 SVGAGI (reference sequence). The CDR3 region is CASSFIGQGDNEQFF. The CDR3 region has the DNA TGTGCCAGCAGTTTCATCGGACAGGGAGACAATGAGCAGTTCTTC.

CDR3 DNA: TGTGCCAGCAGTGAAAGCTTGGACCTGAACACTGAAGCTTTCTTT. Its protein is CASSESLDLNTEAFF. The chain links TRBV27 to TRBJ1-1, with D unclear. The V gene lost 5 bases and the J gene lost 0 bases, with 13 bases spanning the gap. Germline CDR1 and CDR2: MNHEY and SMNVEV (reference sequence). The CDR3 has 15 amino acids.

The CDR3, as DNA: TGTGCCAGCAGTTTATCTCCCCCGGGACCACGGGCGGGCTACACCTTC. Its protein product is CASSLSPPGPRAGYTF. The V and J genes are TRBV28 and TRBJ1-2; D perhaps matches TRBD1 (5 bases). Trimming left V 1 base short and J 8 bases short, with 20 bases between. Germline assignment: CDR1 MDHEN and CDR2 SYDVKM. There are 16 residues in the CDR3.

The V gene is TRBV6-5, the J gene TRBJ2-5; possible D gene TRBD1, 5 bases. Deletions cut 7 bases from V and 5 bases from J, with 17 bases between. The CDR3 is 14 residues long. In germline, CDR1 is MNHEY, CDR2 SVGAGI. The CDR3 spells CASTDDSSYETQYF. CDR3 sequence (DNA): TGTGCCAGCACAGACGACAGTTCATACGAGACCCAGTACTTC.

V is TRBV27 and J is TRBJ2-5; a weak D match, TRBD1 (6 bases). V gave up 3 bases and J gave up 2 bases, with 16 bases separating them. The CDR3 has 16 residues. Per the germline V gene, CDR1 is MNHEY and CDR2 is SMNVEV (reference sequence). The CDR3 here is CASSLGVPGAQETQYF. The DNA for the CDR3 is TGTGCCAGCAGTTTGGGAGTACCAGGGGCGCAAGAGACCCAGTACTTC.

The J gene is TRBJ2-7, the V gene TRBV5-4; D might be TRBD1 (5 bases). The CDR3 runs 14 residues. Trimming shortened V by 4 bases and J by 4 bases, and 15 bases separated the two germline ends. CDR1 is SGHNT and CDR2 is YYREEE in the germline V gene (reference sequence). CDR3 residues: CASSQTGSGYEQYF. The CDR3 nucleotides are TGTGCCAGCAGCCAAACAGGTTCTGGGTACGAGCAGTACTTC.

V and J are TRBV4-3 and TRBJ2-7, with D possibly matching TRBD2 (11 bases). The CDR3 has 17 residues. Trimming left V 1 base short and J 4 bases short, with 20 bases between. Germline V CDR1 and CDR2: LGHNA, YSLEER. For the CDR3, the DNA is TGCGCCAGCAGCCAAGGGGACAGGGGACTAGCGGATTACGAGCAGTACTTC. Encoded protein: CASSQGDRGLADYEQYF.

The chain uses TRBV27 and TRBJ2-1, with a weak D call TRBD2 (6 bases). Trimming pared 5 bases from V and 9 bases from J, leaving 20 bases between. Germline CDR1 and CDR2: MNHEY and SMNVEV (reference sequence). The CDR3 has 15 residues. The CDR3 DNA reads as TGTGCCAGCAGTCCCTTGGGGGGAGAGGGTATTGAGCAGTTCTTC. It codes for CASSPLGGEGIEQFF.

The chain carries TRBV9 and TRBJ2-2, with D perhaps assigned TRBD1 or TRBD2 (5 bases each). Trimming pared 0 bases from V and 4 bases from J, leaving 13 bases between. The CDR3 has 16 amino acids. In germline, CDR1 is SGDLS, CDR2 YYNGEE. The CDR3 nucleotides are TGTGCCAGCAGCGTAGGGAGACAGAGGGTCACCGGGGAGCTGTTTTTT. It is translated as CASSVGRQRVTGELFF.

The chain joins TRBV4-1 to TRBJ1-5; no clear D. The V gene's germline CDR1 is MGHRA and CDR2 YSYEKL. Deletions cut 2 bases from V and 2 bases from J, with 13 bases between. The CDR3 length is 16 residues. The CDR3 reads CASSQSPEIGNQPQHF. The CDR3 bases are TGCGCCAGCAGCCAATCGCCGGAGATTGGCAATCAGCCCCAGCATTTT.